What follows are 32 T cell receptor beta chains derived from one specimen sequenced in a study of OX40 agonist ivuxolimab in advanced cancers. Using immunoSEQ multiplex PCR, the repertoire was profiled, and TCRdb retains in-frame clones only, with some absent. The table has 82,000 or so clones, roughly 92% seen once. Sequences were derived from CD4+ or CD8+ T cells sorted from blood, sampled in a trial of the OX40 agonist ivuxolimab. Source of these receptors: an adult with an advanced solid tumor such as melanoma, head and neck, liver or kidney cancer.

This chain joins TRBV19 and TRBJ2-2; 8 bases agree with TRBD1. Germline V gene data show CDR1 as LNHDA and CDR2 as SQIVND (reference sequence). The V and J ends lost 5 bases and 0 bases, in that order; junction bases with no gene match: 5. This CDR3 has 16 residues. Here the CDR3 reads CASSAQGAPNTGELFF. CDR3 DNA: TGTGCCAGTAGTGCCCAGGGGGCCCCGAACACCGGGGAGCTGTTTTTT.

CDR3 sequence: CASSTQGRAGNEKLFF. The CDR3 coding sequence is TGTGCCAGTAGTACACAGGGCCGGGCGGGTAATGAAAAACTGTTTTTT. The chain combines TRBV19 with TRBJ1-4, with D possibly being TRBD1 (6 bases). From germline, CDR1 is LNHDA and CDR2 SQIVND (reference sequence). The CDR3 is made up of 16 amino acids. V lost 4 bases and J lost 4, with 16 bases in between.

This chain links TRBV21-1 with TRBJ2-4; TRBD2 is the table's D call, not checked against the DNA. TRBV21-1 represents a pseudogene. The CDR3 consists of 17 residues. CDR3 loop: CASTGHSSGRPKNIQYF. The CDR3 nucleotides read TGTGCCAGCACCGGTCATTCTAGCGGGAGACCCAAAAACATTCAGTACTTC.

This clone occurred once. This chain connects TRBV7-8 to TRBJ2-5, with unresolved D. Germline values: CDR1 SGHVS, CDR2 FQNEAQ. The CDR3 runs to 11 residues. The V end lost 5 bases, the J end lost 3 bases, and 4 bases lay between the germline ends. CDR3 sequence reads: CASSREETQYF. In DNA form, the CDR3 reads TGTGCCAGCAGCCGAGAAGAGACCCAGTACTTC. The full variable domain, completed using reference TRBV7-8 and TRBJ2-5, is GAGVSQSPRYKVAKRGQDVALRCDPISGHVSLFWYQQALGQGPEFLTYFQNEAQLDKSGLPSDRFFAERPEGSVSTLKIQRTQQEDSAVYLCASSREETQYFGPGTRLLVL.

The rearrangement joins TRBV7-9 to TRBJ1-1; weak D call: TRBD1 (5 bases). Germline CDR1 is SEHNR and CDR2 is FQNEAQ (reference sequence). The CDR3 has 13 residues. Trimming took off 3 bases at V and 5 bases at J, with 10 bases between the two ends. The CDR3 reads CASSFIDRTEAFF. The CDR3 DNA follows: TGTGCCAGCAGCTTCATCGACAGAACTGAAGCTTTCTTT.

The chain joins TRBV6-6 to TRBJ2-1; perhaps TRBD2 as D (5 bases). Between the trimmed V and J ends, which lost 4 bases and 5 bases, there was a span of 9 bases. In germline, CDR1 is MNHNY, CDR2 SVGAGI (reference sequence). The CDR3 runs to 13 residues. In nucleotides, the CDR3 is TGTGCCAGCAGTTCGACCGGGGACAATGAGCAGTTCTTC. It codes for CASSSTGDNEQFF.

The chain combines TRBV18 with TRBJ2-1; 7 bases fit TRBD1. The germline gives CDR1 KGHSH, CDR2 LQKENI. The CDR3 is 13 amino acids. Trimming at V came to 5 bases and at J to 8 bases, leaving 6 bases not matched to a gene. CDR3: CASSIQGYDEQFF. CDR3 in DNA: TGTGCCAGCTCAATACAGGGGTACGATGAGCAGTTCTTC.

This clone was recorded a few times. The CDR3 region has the DNA TGTGCCAGCAGGGGAGCGGGGAACTCCTACAATGAGCAGTTCTTC. Its translation: CASRGAGNSYNEQFF. The gene calls are TRBV6-5 and TRBJ2-1; 7 nucleotides agree with TRBD2. CDR1 is MNHEY and CDR2 is SVGAGI in the germline V gene. The V and J ends lost 6 bases and 0 bases, in that order; junction bases with no gene match: 5. The CDR3 runs to 15 residues.

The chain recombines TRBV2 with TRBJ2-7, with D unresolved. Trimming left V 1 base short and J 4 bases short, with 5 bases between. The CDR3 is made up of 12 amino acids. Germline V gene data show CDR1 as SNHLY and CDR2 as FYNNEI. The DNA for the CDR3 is TGTGCCAGCAGTGAAGTCAATTACGAGCAGTACTTC. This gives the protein CASSEVNYEQYF.

The CDR3 is CASIGDNYGYTF. CDR3 bases: TGTGCCAGCATTGGGGATAACTATGGCTACACCTTC. This chain links TRBV6-1 with TRBJ1-2; D not certain. The CDR3 contains 12 residues. Germline V CDR1 and CDR2: MNHNS, SASEGT. The V gene lost 7 bases and the J gene lost 1 base, with 7 bases spanning the gap.

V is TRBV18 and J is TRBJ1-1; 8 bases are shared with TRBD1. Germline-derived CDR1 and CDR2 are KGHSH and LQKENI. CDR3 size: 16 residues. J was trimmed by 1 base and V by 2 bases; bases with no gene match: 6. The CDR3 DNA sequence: TGTGCCAGCTCACCAAACCAAGACAGGGGGAACACTGAAGCTTTCTTT. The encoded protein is CASSPNQDRGNTEAFF.

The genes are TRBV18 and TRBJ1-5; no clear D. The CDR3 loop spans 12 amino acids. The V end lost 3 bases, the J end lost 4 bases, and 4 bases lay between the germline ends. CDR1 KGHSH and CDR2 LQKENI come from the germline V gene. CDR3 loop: CASSPANQPQHF. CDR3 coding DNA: TGTGCCAGCTCACCGGCTAATCAGCCCCAGCATTTT.

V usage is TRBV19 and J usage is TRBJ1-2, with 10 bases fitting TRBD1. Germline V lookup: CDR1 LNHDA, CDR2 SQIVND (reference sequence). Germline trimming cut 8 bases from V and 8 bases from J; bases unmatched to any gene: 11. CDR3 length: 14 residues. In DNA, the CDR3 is TGTGCCAGTGCCCCGGGACAGGGGACGCGCGGCTACACCTTC. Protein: CASAPGQGTRGYTF.

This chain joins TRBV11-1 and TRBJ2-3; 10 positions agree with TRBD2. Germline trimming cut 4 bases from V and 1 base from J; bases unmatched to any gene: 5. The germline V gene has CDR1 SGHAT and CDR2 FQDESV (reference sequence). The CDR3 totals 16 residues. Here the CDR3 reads CASSSDTSGGTDTQYF. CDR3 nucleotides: TGTGCCAGCAGCTCCGATACTAGCGGGGGCACAGATACGCAGTATTTT. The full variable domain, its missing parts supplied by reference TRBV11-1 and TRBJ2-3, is EAEVAQSPRYKITEKSQAVAFWCDPISGHATLYWYRQILGQGPELLVQFQDESVVDDSQLPKDRFSAERLKGVDSTLKIQPAELGDSAMYLCASSSDTSGGTDTQYFGPGTRLTVL.

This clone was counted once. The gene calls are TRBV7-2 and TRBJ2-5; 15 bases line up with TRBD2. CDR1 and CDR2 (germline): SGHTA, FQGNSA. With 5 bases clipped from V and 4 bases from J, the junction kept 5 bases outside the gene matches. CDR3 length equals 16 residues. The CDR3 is CASSRTSGGVGETQYF. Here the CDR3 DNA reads TGTGCCAGCAGCCGGACTAGCGGGGGGGTGGGAGAGACCCAGTACTTC.

CDR3 sequence reads: CASSKGAGNQPQHF. The CDR3 region has the DNA TGTGCCAGTAGTAAGGGAGCGGGCAATCAGCCCCAGCATTTT. This sequence joins TRBV19 and TRBJ1-5; D not certain. Germline CDR1 LNHDA, CDR2 SQIVND (reference sequence). V was shortened by 4 bases and J by 2 bases, with 9 bases between the two germline ends. This CDR3 has 14 residues.

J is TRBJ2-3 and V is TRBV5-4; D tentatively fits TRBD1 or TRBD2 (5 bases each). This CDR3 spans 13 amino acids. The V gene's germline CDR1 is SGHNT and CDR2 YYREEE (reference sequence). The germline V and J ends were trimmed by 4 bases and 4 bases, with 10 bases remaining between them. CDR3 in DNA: TGTGCCAGCAGCCTTGGGGACCCAGATACGCAGTATTTT. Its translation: CASSLGDPDTQYF.

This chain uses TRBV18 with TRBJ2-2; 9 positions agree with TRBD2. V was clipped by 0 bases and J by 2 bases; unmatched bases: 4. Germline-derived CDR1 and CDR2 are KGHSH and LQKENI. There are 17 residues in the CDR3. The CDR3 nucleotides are TGTGCCAGCTCACCACCCTCTAGCGGGGCAAACACCGGGGAGCTGTTTTTT. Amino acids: CASSPPSSGANTGELFF.

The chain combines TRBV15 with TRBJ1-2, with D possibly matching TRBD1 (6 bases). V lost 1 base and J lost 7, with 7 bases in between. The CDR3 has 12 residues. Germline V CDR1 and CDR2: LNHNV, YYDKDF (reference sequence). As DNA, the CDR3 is TGTGCCACCAGCAGAGTACAGGGTGGCTACACCTTC. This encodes CATSRVQGGYTF.

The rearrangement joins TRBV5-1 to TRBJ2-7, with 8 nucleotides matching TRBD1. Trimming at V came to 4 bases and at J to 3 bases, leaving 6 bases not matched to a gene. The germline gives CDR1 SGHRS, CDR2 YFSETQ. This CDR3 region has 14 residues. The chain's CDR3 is CASSMTGVIYEQYF. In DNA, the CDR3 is TGCGCCAGCAGCATGACAGGGGTCATCTACGAGCAGTACTTC.

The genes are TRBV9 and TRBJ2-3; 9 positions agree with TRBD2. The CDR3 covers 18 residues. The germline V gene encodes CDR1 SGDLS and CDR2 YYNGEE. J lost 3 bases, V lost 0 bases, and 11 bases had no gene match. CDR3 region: CASSVVGAGGPGTDTQYF. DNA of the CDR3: TGTGCCAGCAGCGTAGTCGGGGCGGGAGGGCCTGGAACAGATACGCAGTATTTT.

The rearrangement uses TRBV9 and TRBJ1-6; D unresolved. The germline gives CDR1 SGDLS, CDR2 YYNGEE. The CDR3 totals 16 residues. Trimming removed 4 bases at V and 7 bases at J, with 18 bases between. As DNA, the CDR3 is TGTGCCAGCAGCCCGCGGGCCATCTCCGCCAATTCACCCCTCCACTTT. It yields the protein CASSPRAISANSPLHF.

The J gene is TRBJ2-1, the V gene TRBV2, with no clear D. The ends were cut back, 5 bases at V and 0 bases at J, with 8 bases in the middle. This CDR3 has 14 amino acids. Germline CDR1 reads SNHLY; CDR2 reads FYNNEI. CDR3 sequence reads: CASSPYSSYNEQFF. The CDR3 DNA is TGTGCCAGCAGTCCCTACAGCTCCTACAATGAGCAGTTCTTC.

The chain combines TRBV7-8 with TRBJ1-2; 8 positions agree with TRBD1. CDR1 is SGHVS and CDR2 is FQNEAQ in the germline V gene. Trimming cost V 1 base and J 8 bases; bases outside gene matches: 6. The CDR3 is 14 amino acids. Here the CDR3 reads CASSLEDRAGGYTF. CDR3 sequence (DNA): TGTGCCAGCAGCTTAGAGGACAGGGCCGGCGGCTACACCTTC.

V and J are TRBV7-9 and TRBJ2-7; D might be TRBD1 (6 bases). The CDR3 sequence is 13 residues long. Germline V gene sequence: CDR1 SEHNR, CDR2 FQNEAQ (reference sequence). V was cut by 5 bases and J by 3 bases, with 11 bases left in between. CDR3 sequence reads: CASSILRGYEQYF. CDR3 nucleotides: TGTGCCAGCAGCATCCTCAGGGGCTACGAGCAGTACTTC.

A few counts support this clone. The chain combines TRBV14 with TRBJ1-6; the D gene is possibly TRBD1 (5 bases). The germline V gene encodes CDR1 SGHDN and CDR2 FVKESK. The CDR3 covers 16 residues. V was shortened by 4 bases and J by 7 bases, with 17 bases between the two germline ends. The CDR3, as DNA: TGTGCCAGCAGCCTCAATAGCCCAGGACAAAATTCACCCCTCCACTTT. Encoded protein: CASSLNSPGQNSPLHF.

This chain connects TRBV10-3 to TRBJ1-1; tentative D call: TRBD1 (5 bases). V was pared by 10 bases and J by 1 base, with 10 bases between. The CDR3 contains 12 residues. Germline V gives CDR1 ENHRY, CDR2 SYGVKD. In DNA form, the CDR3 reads TGTGCCAGTGGGGCGGCGAACACTGAAGCTTTCTTT. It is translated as CASGAANTEAFF.

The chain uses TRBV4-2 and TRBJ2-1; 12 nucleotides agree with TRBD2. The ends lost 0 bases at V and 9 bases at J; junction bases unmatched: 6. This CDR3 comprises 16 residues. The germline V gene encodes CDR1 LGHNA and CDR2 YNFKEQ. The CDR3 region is CASSQDLAGGVVEQFF. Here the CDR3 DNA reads TGTGCCAGCAGCCAAGATCTAGCGGGAGGGGTGGTTGAGCAGTTCTTC.

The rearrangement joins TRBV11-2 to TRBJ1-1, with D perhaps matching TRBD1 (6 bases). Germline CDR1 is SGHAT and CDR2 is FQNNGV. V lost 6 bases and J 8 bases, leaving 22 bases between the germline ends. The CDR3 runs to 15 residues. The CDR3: CASSLMGQVQNEAFF. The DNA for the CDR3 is TGTGCCAGCAGTTTAATGGGACAAGTACAAAACGAAGCTTTCTTT. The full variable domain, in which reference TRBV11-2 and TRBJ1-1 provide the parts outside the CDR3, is EAGVAQSPRYKIIEKRQSVAFWCNPISGHATLYWYQQILGQGPKLLIQFQNNGVVDDSQLPKDRFSAERLKGVDSTLKIQPAKLEDSAVYLCASSLMGQVQNEAFFGQGTRLTVV.

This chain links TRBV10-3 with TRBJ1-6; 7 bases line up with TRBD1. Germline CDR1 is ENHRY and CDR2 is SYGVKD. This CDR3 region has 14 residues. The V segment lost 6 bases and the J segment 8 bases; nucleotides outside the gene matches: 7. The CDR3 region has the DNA TGTGCCATCAGCCAGGGGGGGAGCCATTCACCCCTCCACTTT. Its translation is CAISQGGSHSPLHF.

The CDR3 DNA is TGTGCCAGCATCCATGATACAGGGACTGGGGCCAACGTCCTGACTTTC. It translates to CASIHDTGTGANVLTF. The V call is TRBV5-5, the J call TRBJ2-6; perhaps TRBD1 as D (6 bases). Trimming took off 6 bases at V and 2 bases at J, with 15 bases between the two ends. The CDR3 covers 16 residues. Germline V gene data show CDR1 as SGHKS and CDR2 as YYEKEE (reference sequence).

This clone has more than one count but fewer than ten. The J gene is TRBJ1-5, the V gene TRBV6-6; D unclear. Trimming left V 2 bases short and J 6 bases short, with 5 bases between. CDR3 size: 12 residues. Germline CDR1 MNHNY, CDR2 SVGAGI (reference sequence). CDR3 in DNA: TGTGCCAGCAGTTACCTCGGTCAGCCCCAGCATTTT. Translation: CASSYLGQPQHF.